This is a list of T cell receptor beta chains from one sample in a study of blood T cell repertoires in COVID-19. TCRdb keeps only in-frame clones here, not all; method: immunoSEQ multiplex PCR. The data hold approximately 390,000 clones, with about 87% observed a single time. The source material was peripheral blood. These receptors all stem from a woman aged 60-75 years with COVID-19, enrolled during active disease. Both conserved end residues are part of each CDR3. The order of the fields is J gene, D gene, clone size, V gene, CDR3 DNA, CDR3 protein. The D gene is left open where the match is weak. A clone size is listed for some rows: how often the clone was seen (once, few, many), or a class if it is expanded.

>TRBJ2-7|TRBD1|.|TRBV5-1
TGCGCCAGCAGCCAACCCTCGGGGACAGATTACGAGCAGTACTTC
CASSQPSGTDYEQYF
>TRBJ2-3|TRBD2|.|TRBV11-1
TGTGCCAGCAGCTGGTCTAGCGGGAGCACAGATACGCAGTATTTT
CASSWSSGSTDTQYF
>TRBJ2-6|.|.|TRBV21-1
TGTGCCAGCAGCAAATCTGGCGGGCCGGGATCAGGGGCCAACGTCCTGACTTTC
CASSKSGGPGSGANVLTF
>TRBJ1-1|.|.|TRBV7-9
TGTGCCAGCAGCCTAGACGGAGTGATGAACACTGAAGCTTTCTTT
CASSLDGVMNTEAFF
>TRBJ2-3|.|.|TRBV7-3
TGTGCCAGCAGCTCGTGGGGGACTCGCACAGATACGCAGTATTTT
CASSSWGTRTDTQYF
>TRBJ1-2|.|.|TRBV7-2
TGTGCCAGCAGCCCGAGACAGGCACTCTATGGCTACACCTTC
CASSPRQALYGYTF
>TRBJ1-4|TRBD1|.|TRBV9
TGTGCCAGCAGCGCAAGGGACAGGGGGTTCACTAATGAAAAACTGTTTTTT
CASSARDRGFTNEKLFF
>TRBJ2-5|TRBD1|few|TRBV7-2
TGTGCCAGCAGCTTAGCAGGGGGCGAGGAGACCCAGTACTTC
CASSLAGGEETQYF
>TRBJ1-2|TRBD1|.|TRBV25-1
TGTGCCAGCAGCACACCGGGACAGGGGCCCTATGGCTACACCTTC
CASSTPGQGPYGYTF
>TRBJ2-3|TRBD2|few|TRBV6-4
TGTGCCAGCAGGCCGACTAGCGGGGGCCCAGATACGCAGTATTTT
CASRPTSGGPDTQYF
>TRBJ1-2|TRBD1|.|TRBV7-9
TGTGCCAGCAGCTCCAACAGGGGCGATATCTATGGCTACACCTTC
CASSSNRGDIYGYTF
>TRBJ2-1|.|few|TRBV6-1
TGTGCCAGCAGTGAAGCCAAGGAGACTCCCCCCTACAATGAGCAGTTCTTC
CASSEAKETPPYNEQFF
>TRBJ1-2|.|.|TRBV28
TGTGCCAGCAGTTTATTCCCTCCTATTAACTATGGCTACACCTTC
CASSLFPPINYGYTF
>TRBJ2-4|TRBD1|.|TRBV19
TGTGCCAGTAGGCTAACCGGGACAGTCGGCATTCAGTACTTC
CASRLTGTVGIQYF
>TRBJ2-1|TRBD1|few|TRBV14
TGTGCCAGCAGCCTTAAAAGACAGGGAAAGGGGTCCCATGAGCAGTTCTTC
CASSLKRQGKGSHEQFF
>TRBJ2-5|TRBD2|.|TRBV6-5
TGTGCCAGCAGAAGGACTAGCGGGGGCCTTGAGACCCAGTACTTC
CASRRTSGGLETQYF
>TRBJ2-3|.|.|TRBV4-1
TGCGCCAGCAGCCAAGGACAGGATCCTAGCACAGATACGCAGTATTTT
CASSQGQDPSTDTQYF
>TRBJ1-4|.|.|TRBV4-1
TGCGCCAGCAGCCAAGAATCAGCGAACACTAATGAAAAACTGTTTTTT
CASSQESANTNEKLFF
>TRBJ2-2|.|.|TRBV5-3
TGTGCCAGAAGCTGGTCAGGATCGAACACCGGGGAGCTGTTTTTT
CARSWSGSNTGELFF
>TRBJ1-2|.|few|TRBV3-1/TRBV3-2
TGTGCCAGCAGCCCCAGGGGTTCAGGCGGCTACACCTTC
CASSPRGSGGYTF
>TRBJ1-4|.|few|TRBV4-2
TGTGCCAGCAGCCCCAAGGCGGCCGTTAATGAAAAACTGTTTTTT
CASSPKAAVNEKLFF
>TRBJ2-1|.|.|TRBV21-1
TGTGCCAGCAGCAAAGGGACTAGCGGGGGCTATGAGCAGTTCTTC
CASSKGTSGGYEQFF
>TRBJ2-7|TRBD2|once|TRBV28
TGTGCCAGCAGTTCCCTAGCGGGGCACTCCTACGAGCAGTACTTC
CASSSLAGHSYEQYF
>TRBJ1-2|TRBD1|.|TRBV28
TGTGCCAGCAGTTTAACAGGGGCTAACTATGGCTACACCTTC
CASSLTGANYGYTF
>TRBJ1-3|.|.|TRBV5-4
TGTGCCAGCAGCTCCGGTGCTGCTGGAAACACCATATATTTT
CASSSGAAGNTIYF
>TRBJ1-3|.|.|TRBV5-6
TGTGCCAGCAGCGGCTGGGGAGCTCTCTCTGGAAACACCATATATTTT
CASSGWGALSGNTIYF
>TRBJ1-6|TRBD1|.|TRBV14
TGTGCCAGCAGCACCCGGACAGGCGTCTCCTATAATTCACCCCTCCACTTT
CASSTRTGVSYNSPLHF
>TRBJ2-2|TRBD2|.|TRBV28
TGTGCCAGCAGTTTATTACCTAGCGGGGGGGCCGGCGGGGAGCTGTTTTTT
CASSLLPSGGAGGELFF
>TRBJ1-2|.|.|TRBV2
TGTGCCAGCAGACCAGGGACTCGTGGCTACACCTTC
CASRPGTRGYTF
>TRBJ1-1|TRBD1|.|TRBV3-1/TRBV3-2
TGTGCCAGCAGCCAAGCCTCAGGGGGCACTGAAGCTTTCTTT
CASSQASGGTEAFF
>TRBJ1-1|TRBD1|once|TRBV6-1
TGTGCCAGCAGTGAAAGGACAGGGGCTCCCAACACTGAAGCTTTCTTT
CASSERTGAPNTEAFF
>TRBJ1-5|TRBD1|.|TRBV7-8
TGTGCCAGCAGCTTAAGACGACAGGGACGGAGCAATCAGCCCCAGCATTTT
CASSLRRQGRSNQPQHF
>TRBJ2-1|.|.|TRBV5-1
TGCGCCAGCAGCAGACAGAGCTCCTACAATGAGCAGTTCTTC
CASSRQSSYNEQFF
>TRBJ1-1|.|.|TRBV5-1
TGCGCCAGCAGCTTCGACAAGAACACTGAAGCTTTCTTT
CASSFDKNTEAFF
>TRBJ2-5|TRBD2|.|TRBV7-6
TGTGCCAGCAGCTTAGGAGGGCTAGCGGGGGGTCATGGGGAGACCCAGTACTTC
CASSLGGLAGGHGETQYF
>TRBJ1-2|TRBD1|.|TRBV20-1
TGCAGTGCTAGTTTCGACAGGGGGAACGGCTACACCTTC
CSASFDRGNGYTF
>TRBJ1-3|.|.|TRBV19
TGTGCCAGTACCCTAGGGGGAGAAAACACCATATATTTT
CASTLGGENTIYF
>TRBJ2-7|.|.|TRBV19
TGTGCCAGTAGTCCCCTCGTGCTCAGGAACCTAACCTACGAGCAGTACTTC
CASSPLVLRNLTYEQYF
>TRBJ2-7|.|few|TRBV7-9
TGTGCCAGCCTAAAGGACAGTCTCTCCTACGAGCAGTACTTC
CASLKDSLSYEQYF
>TRBJ1-1|.|.|TRBV6-5
TGTGCCAGCACCCCGACAGTAATCCCCACTGAAGCTTTCTTT
CASTPTVIPTEAFF
>TRBJ1-5|.|.|TRBV28
TGTGCCAGCACCCCGGGGGGCGCCGGCAATCAGCCCCAGCATTTT
CASTPGGAGNQPQHF
>TRBJ1-3|TRBD1|.|TRBV28
TGTGCCAGCAGTTCCTACCTGACAGGGTCATCTGGAAACACCATATATTTT
CASSSYLTGSSGNTIYF
>TRBJ2-3|.|few|TRBV13
TGTGCCAGCAGCTTAAGTTCAGGAGGGGATACGCAGTATTTT
CASSLSSGGDTQYF
>TRBJ1-1|.|.|TRBV3-1/TRBV3-2
TGTGCCAGCAGCCAAGCTGACAGGAACACTGAAGCTTTCTTT
CASSQADRNTEAFF
>TRBJ2-3|TRBD2|.|TRBV2
TGTGCCAGCCACAAGCGGGGGCCCACAGATACGCAGTATTTT
CASHKRGPTDTQYF
>TRBJ1-3|.|once|TRBV6-5
TGTGCCAGCAGTCTCCGGGTCCGCTCTGGAAACACCATATATTTT
CASSLRVRSGNTIYF